These 16 T cell receptor beta chains share one sample of origin, sequenced in a study of T-cell memory formation after mild COVID-19. TCRdb ran MiXCR on the 5' RACE reads and lists one entry per CDR3 protein. Of 150,000 to 200,000 distinct CDR3 sequences in the sample, 13% to 15% are singletons; the top ten hold roughly an eighth. Sequencing used PBMCs or a T cell subset sorted from them (not recorded which). These receptors all stem from an adult woman who had mild COVID-19 (a few samples of this study predate the infection). Cell type and time point are not known.

The rearrangement joins TRBV5-8 to TRBJ2-1, with D perhaps being TRBD1 or TRBD2 (6 bases each). V was clipped by 0 bases and J by 4 bases, with 14 bases between them. The germline CDR1 and CDR2 sequences are SGHTS and YDEGEE. This CDR3 region has 16 residues. The CDR3 is CASSLGGARSYNEQFF. The CDR3 bases are TGTGCCAGCAGCTTGGGGGGGGCCCGGTCTTACAATGAGCAGTTCTTC.

This chain uses TRBV12-3 or TRBV12-4 with TRBJ1-5; tentative D call: TRBD1 (5 bases). V was cut by 5 bases and J by 7 bases, with 15 bases left in between. The CDR3 totals 14 residues. This CDR3 is CASSPHQGEQPQHF. The CDR3 nucleotides read TGTGCCAGCAGTCCCCACCAGGGAGAGCAGCCCCAGCATTTT.

The gene calls are TRBV6-5 and TRBJ2-5; TRBD1 might be the D (6 bases). Trimming shortened V by 5 bases and J by 6 bases, and 19 bases separated the two germline ends. Germline-derived CDR1 and CDR2 are MNHEY and SVGAGI. The CDR3 runs 15 residues. The CDR3 region has the DNA TGTGCCAGCAGTACGCAAACAGGGTTAAGAAAGACCCAGTACTTC. Translation: CASSTQTGLRKTQYF.

This clonotype was counted once. The chain carries TRBV7-2 and TRBJ2-5; TRBD2 matches at 16 bases. The J segment lost 4 bases and the V segment lost 1 base, leaving 6 bases of the junction unmatched. The CDR3 is made up of 18 amino acids. The germline V gene has CDR1 SGHTA and CDR2 FQGNSA. CDR3 bases: TGTGCCAGCAGCTTAGAGGGACTAGCGGGGGGGCGCGGAGAGACCCAGTACTTC. Its protein is CASSLEGLAGGRGETQYF.

This chain joins TRBV3-1 and TRBJ1-2; the D gene is possibly TRBD1 (6 bases). V was clipped by 1 base and J by 6 bases, with 12 bases between them. Germline CDR1 and CDR2: LGHDT and YNNKEL (reference sequence). The CDR3 totals 14 residues. The CDR3 is CASSQVGGHNGYTF. The CDR3 DNA reads TGTGCCAGCAGCCAAGTTGGGGGGCATAATGGCTACACCTTC.

This clonotype was seen at least ten times. The chain recombines TRBV5-1 with TRBJ2-2, with 8 nucleotides matching TRBD1. Germline CDR1 is SGHRS and CDR2 is YFSETQ. Losses at the gene ends were 3 bases for V and 1 base for J; bases not matched to a gene: 2. The CDR3 extends over 15 amino acids. CDR3 residues: CASSSGTGNTGELFF. CDR3 nucleotide sequence: TGCGCCAGCAGCTCCGGGACAGGGAACACCGGGGAGCTGTTTTTT.

This clonotype was detected a few times. This sequence joins TRBV7-2 and TRBJ1-1; D is undetermined. The CDR3 contains 16 residues. Germline values: CDR1 SGHTA, CDR2 FQGNSA. Trimming took off 7 bases at V and 2 bases at J, with 20 bases between the two ends. CDR3 in amino acids: CASIRRAGPINTEAFF. CDR3 sequence (DNA): TGTGCCAGCATCCGTCGGGCAGGACCCATAAACACTGAAGCTTTCTTT.

The chain links TRBV4-1 to TRBJ2-1; possibly TRBD2 for D (6 bases). The CDR3 extends over 15 amino acids. Trimming took off 4 bases at V and 5 bases at J, with 15 bases between the two ends. Germline assignment: CDR1 MGHRA and CDR2 YSYEKL. The DNA for the CDR3 is TGCGCCAGCAGCCCTCTCACGTCGGGAGACAATGAGCAGTTCTTC. Translating it yields CASSPLTSGDNEQFF.

In this sample, this clonotype turned up many times. The chain links TRBV9 to TRBJ2-1; TRBD2 agrees at 12 bases. V lost 0 bases to trimming and J lost 2 bases; unmatched junction nucleotides: 3. There are 17 residues in the CDR3. Germline-derived CDR1 and CDR2 are SGDLS and YYNGEE. The CDR3 coding sequence is TGTGCCAGCAGCGTAGGGACTAGCGGGGATCCCTACAATGAGCAGTTCTTC. This encodes CASSVGTSGDPYNEQFF.

This sequence joins TRBV24-1 and TRBJ2-5, with 11 bases aligning to TRBD2. The CDR3 has 14 residues. Per germline, CDR1 KGHDR and CDR2 SFDVKD. The V and J ends lost 6 bases and 5 bases, in that order; junction bases with no gene match: 4. Here the CDR3 DNA reads TGTGCCACCAGTCTAGCGGGAGGACGGGAGACCCAGTACTTC. It encodes CATSLAGGRETQYF.

V gene TRBV9 combines with J gene TRBJ2-2; D remains unclear. The CDR3 has 15 amino acids. The germline V gene encodes CDR1 SGDLS and CDR2 YYNGEE. V lost 1 base, J lost 6 bases, and 13 bases lay in between. This chain's CDR3 is CASSVMGETAGELFF. The CDR3 bases are TGTGCCAGCAGCGTAATGGGCGAGACGGCCGGGGAGCTGTTTTTT.

This clonotype was counted between two and nine times. The rearrangement joins TRBV24-1 to TRBJ2-1; 8 bases are shared with TRBD1. This CDR3 contains 20 residues. Germline CDR1 and CDR2: KGHDR and SFDVKD. The ends lost 3 bases at V and 0 bases at J; junction bases unmatched: 15. The CDR3 is CATSDPYSWTGKSSYNEQFF. DNA of the CDR3: TGTGCCACCAGTGATCCGTACTCATGGACAGGGAAGAGCTCCTACAATGAGCAGTTCTTC.

In this sample, this clonotype turned up many times. This chain links TRBV6-5 with TRBJ2-1; 7 bases match TRBD1. This CDR3 region has 15 residues. Germline V gene lookup returns CDR1 MNHEY and CDR2 SVGAGI. V gave up 7 bases and J gave up 8 bases; unmatched junction bases: 14. The CDR3 bases are TGTGCCAGCACCCTGCGTGACAGGGCCATCGATGAGCAGTTCTTC. This sequence encodes CASTLRDRAIDEQFF.

The rearrangement links TRBV6-2 or TRBV6-3 to TRBJ2-3, with a tentative D call TRBD1 (5 bases). The CDR3 covers 14 residues. Germline loops: CDR1 MNHEY, CDR2 SVGEGT. Trimming stripped 4 bases from V and 7 bases from J, with 15 bases between. CDR3 coding DNA: TGTGCCAGCAGTTCGATTCCAGGGATACATACGCAGTATTTT. Amino acids: CASSSIPGIHTQYF.

Concerning this clonotype itself: At one end, the junction sequence differs from germline, possibly due to a read error. This chain joins TRBV29-1 and TRBJ2-7, with D uncertain. Germline CDR1 is SQVTM and CDR2 is ANQGSEA. The CDR3 contains 12 residues. CDR3 DNA sequence: TGCAGCGTCACTCTTAGCTCCTACGAGAAGTACTTC. Amino acids: CSVTLSSYEKYF.

The rearrangement links TRBV24-1 to TRBJ1-5; D might be TRBD1 (5 bases). The CDR3 runs 13 residues. The V end was cut by 6 bases, the J end by 6 bases, with 11 bases between. From germline, CDR1 is KGHDR and CDR2 SFDVKD. The CDR3, as DNA: TGTGCCACCAGTCGGGACTGGGGTCAGCCCCAGCATTTT. Its protein product is CATSRDWGQPQHF.